The 10 T cell receptor beta chains listed next were all sequenced from one sample in a study of shared T cell receptors in the human thymus. Profiled with immunoSEQ multiplex PCR; TCRdb holds only in-frame clones, not every one. The table lists about 380,000 clones, more than 85% of them singletons, with about 0.02% in the top ten. Sequencing was done on a sample of thymocytes. Receptors originate from a human donor.

The CDR3 is CASSSPSGQGFNYGYTF. In DNA, the CDR3 is TGTGCCAGCAGCTCTCCCTCCGGACAGGGTTTTAACTATGGCTACACCTTC. V and J are TRBV7-9 and TRBJ1-2, with 8 bases lining up with TRBD1. The CDR3 loop spans 17 amino acids. J was trimmed by 1 base and V by 4 bases; bases with no gene match: 11. Germline CDR1 and CDR2: SEHNR and FQNEAQ (reference sequence).

CDR3 amino acids: CASSLVQREGKPLAFF. The CDR3 coding sequence is TGTGCCAGCAGTTTGGTTCAGAGGGAAGGTAAGCCGTTGGCTTTCTTT. The chain carries TRBV28 and TRBJ1-1; D unresolved. Germline CDR1 and CDR2: MDHEN and SYDVKM. V dropped 3 bases and J dropped 11 bases, with 25 bases sitting between them. This CDR3 is 16 amino acids long.

The J gene is TRBJ2-7, the V gene TRBV6-1; the match to TRBD2 covers 10 bases. The CDR3 sequence is 15 residues long. In germline, CDR1 is MNHNS, CDR2 SASEGT. V dropped 1 base and J dropped 3; count of bases not matched to a gene: 3. The CDR3 reads CASSEEQREGYEQYF. The CDR3 nucleotides are TGTGCCAGCAGTGAAGAACAGCGGGAGGGCTACGAGCAGTACTTC.

This chain joins TRBV4-1 and TRBJ1-1; D possibly corresponds to TRBD1 (5 bases). This CDR3 has 14 amino acids. The V end lost 5 bases, the J end lost 6 bases, and 16 bases lay between the germline ends. The germline V gene has CDR1 MGHRA and CDR2 YSYEKL. In DNA, the CDR3 is TGCGCCAGCAGCACGGGACTCCCGAAGGCTGAAGCTTTCTTT. Translated: CASSTGLPKAEAFF.

The V call is TRBV19, the J call TRBJ1-3, with TRBD1 as a possible D gene (5 bases). Trimming took 4 bases from V and 0 from J, leaving 16 bases between them. The CDR3 sequence is 17 residues long. From germline, CDR1 is LNHDA and CDR2 SQIVND (reference sequence). The CDR3 DNA sequence: TGTGCCAGTAGTACCTCGGGATCACAGGCCTCTGGAAACACCATATATTTT. This gives the protein CASSTSGSQASGNTIYF.

V usage is TRBV11-3 and J usage is TRBJ2-1; D is possibly TRBD1 (5 bases). Trimming shortened V by 3 bases and J by 3 bases, and 9 bases separated the two germline ends. Looked up from germline, CDR1 is SGHNT and CDR2 is YENEEA. The CDR3 covers 14 residues. The CDR3 sequence: CASSLSDNYNEQFF. The CDR3 DNA sequence: TGTGCCAGCAGCTTGTCGGACAACTACAATGAGCAGTTCTTC.

The chain is built from TRBV5-8 and TRBJ1-1, with a possible D match to TRBD1 (6 bases). Looked up from germline, CDR1 is SGHTS and CDR2 is YDEGEE. The CDR3 consists of 13 residues. V dropped 6 bases and J dropped 8 bases, with 17 bases sitting between them. The CDR3 DNA follows: TGTGCCAGCACCAGGCCAGGGGAAAAGGAAGCTTTCTTT. It encodes CASTRPGEKEAFF.

The chain joins TRBV28 to TRBJ2-7; D call uncertain. Trimming pared 6 bases from V and 2 bases from J, leaving 2 bases between. Germline-derived CDR1 and CDR2 are MDHEN and SYDVKM. The CDR3 sequence is 10 residues long. This CDR3 reads CASSTYEQYF. The CDR3 DNA reads TGTGCCAGCAGCACCTACGAGCAGTACTTC.

V and J are TRBV2 and TRBJ1-2; TRBD1 aligns across 7 bases. With V trimmed by 10 bases and J by 2 bases, 13 bases remained unmatched. The CDR3 contains 15 residues. Germline CDR1 reads SNHLY; CDR2 reads FYNNEI. The CDR3 DNA is TGTGCCACCATCAGCCGGGACAGTCAGAACTATGGCTACACCTTC. It is translated as CATISRDSQNYGYTF.

The chain couples TRBV4-3 to TRBJ1-1; TRBD1 matches 8 bases. Per the germline V gene, CDR1 is LGHNA and CDR2 is YSLEER. This CDR3 is 18 amino acids long. Trimming at V came to 1 base and at J to 5 bases, leaving 15 bases not matched to a gene. CDR3 DNA: TGCGCCAGCAGCCAAGCGACCCGGGACAGGACAAGGAGTACTGAAGCTTTCTTT. Translation: CASSQATRDRTRSTEAFF.